The rows below give T cell receptor beta chains drawn from one sample of a study of cytomegalovirus exposure and HLA in healthy donors. The protocol was immunoSEQ multiplex PCR, while the TCRdb copy is restricted to in-frame clones and leaves out a portion. Among 100,000 to 150,000 clones, less than 80% were seen once, and the ten largest hold less than 2%. The sample taken for sequencing was PBMCs. The receptors originated from a female donor in good health and CMV-seropositive. CDR3s include the opening cysteine and the closing phenylalanine or tryptophan. The order of the fields is V gene, clone size, D gene, J gene, CDR3 protein, CDR3 DNA. The D gene is left open where the match is weak. Size is omitted from some rows. Given values are once, few, many or a class for expanded clones.

TRBV5-1	.	.	TRBJ2-7	CASSLEGVKQYF	TGCGCCAGCAGCTTGGAAGGAGTGAAGCAGTACTTC
TRBV6-7	.	TRBD1	TRBJ1-6	CASSYRTGESYNSPLHF	TGTGCCAGCAGTTACAGGACAGGGGAGTCCTATAATTCACCCCTCCACTTT
TRBV2	.	TRBD2	TRBJ2-7	CASSGLAGGVNEQYF	TGTGCCAGCAGTGGACTAGCGGGGGGGGTTAACGAGCAGTACTTC
TRBV7-9	few	.	TRBJ2-7	CASSPGALYEQYF	TGTGCCAGCAGCCCAGGGGCCCTCTACGAGCAGTACTTC
TRBV6-1	once	TRBD1	TRBJ1-4	CASSERDSFNEKLFF	TGTGCCAGCAGTGAAAGGGACAGTTTTAATGAAAAACTGTTTTTT
TRBV2	.	TRBD1	TRBJ2-7	CASSPGQKDEQYF	TGTGCCAGCAGTCCGGGACAGAAGGATGAGCAGTACTTC
TRBV2	.	TRBD1	TRBJ1-1	CASSLQGPRNTEAFF	TGTGCCAGCAGTTTACAGGGGCCGAGAAACACTGAAGCTTTCTTT
TRBV7-3	many	TRBD1	TRBJ1-1	CASSTYRGANTEAFF	TGTGCCAGCAGCACATACAGGGGAGCCAACACTGAAGCTTTCTTT
TRBV4-1	.	.	TRBJ2-3	CASSQVEDTQYF	TGCGCCAGCAGCCAAGTCGAGGATACGCAGTATTTT
TRBV7-2	.	.	TRBJ1-2	CASSLGGMNYGYTF	TGTGCCAGCAGCTTAGGAGGGATGAACTATGGCTACACCTTC
TRBV30	.	.	TRBJ2-3	CAWESKSTDTQYF	TGTGCCTGGGAGTCGAAAAGCACAGATACGCAGTATTTT
TRBV11-3	once	.	TRBJ2-7	CASSRGGAEQYF	TGTGCCAGCAGCCGGGGCGGGGCCGAGCAGTACTTC
TRBV19	.	TRBD2	TRBJ2-1	CASSRQSGLAANEQFF	TGTGCCAGTAGTAGGCAATCGGGACTAGCGGCAAATGAGCAGTTCTTC
TRBV2	.	TRBD1	TRBJ1-5	CASNGRTGKYQPQHF	TGTGCCAGCAACGGTCGGACAGGAAAGTATCAGCCCCAGCATTTT
TRBV10-1	.	.	TRBJ2-4	CASSDIRDNENIQYF	TGCGCCAGCAGTGATATCCGGGACAATGAAAACATTCAGTACTTC
TRBV21-1	.	.	TRBJ2-7	CASSKDRWQGSYEQYF	TGTGCCAGCAGCAAAGATCGGTGGCAGGGGTCTTACGAGCAGTACTTC
TRBV6-5	few	.	TRBJ2-5	CASSWAGFGTQYF	TGTGCCAGCAGTTGGGCAGGGTTTGGGACCCAGTACTTC
TRBV18	.	.	TRBJ1-3	CASSLDAGSGNTIYF	TGTGCCAGCTCACTAGACGCAGGGTCTGGAAACACCATATATTTT
TRBV10-3	few	TRBD2	TRBJ2-3	CAISESLAVVADTQYF	TGTGCCATCAGTGAGTCGCTAGCGGTGGTGGCAGATACGCAGTATTTT
TRBV2	.	TRBD1	TRBJ2-3	CASSPWGTGLMPARTDTQYF	TGTGCCAGCAGCCCCTGGGGGACAGGGCTGATGCCGGCCCGCACAGATACGCAGTATTTT
TRBV2	.	.	TRBJ2-5	CASRQMSGEETQYF	TGTGCCAGCAGACAGATGTCGGGGGAAGAGACCCAGTACTTC
TRBV2	few	.	TRBJ1-2	CASVPGRGRGYGYTF	TGTGCCAGCGTGCCGGGTCGGGGTCGTGGCTATGGCTACACCTTC
TRBV5-3	.	TRBD1	TRBJ1-1	CARSLIGGGLIIGTEAFF	TGTGCCAGAAGCTTGATAGGGGGCGGGTTAATAATAGGCACTGAAGCTTTCTTT
TRBV18	.	TRBD1	TRBJ2-1	CASSPGQDNEQFF	TGTGCCAGCTCACCCGGACAGGACAATGAGCAGTTCTTC
TRBV5-3	.	.	TRBJ1-1	CARSHLTDRREFVPKGTNTEAFF	TGTGCCAGAAGCCATCTGACGGATCGACGGGAGTTCGTACCTAAAGGGACGAACACTGAAGCTTTCTTT
TRBV5-5	.	TRBD2	TRBJ2-3	CASRGGRLAGSDTQYF	TGTGCCAGCAGGGGCGGTCGACTAGCGGGCTCAGATACGCAGTATTTT
TRBV28	.	.	TRBJ1-2	CASSRQDTLYGYTF	TGTGCCAGCAGCCGGCAGGATACCCTCTATGGCTACACCTTC
TRBV7-9	.	TRBD1	TRBJ1-4	CASSRDRGVNEKLFF	TGTGCCAGCAGCCGTGACAGGGGAGTTAATGAAAAACTGTTTTTT
TRBV7-3	.	TRBD2	TRBJ2-3	CASSRLAGGDTQYF	TGTGCCAGCAGCCGACTAGCGGGAGGGGATACGCAGTATTTT
TRBV5-4	.	TRBD2	TRBJ2-3	CASSLAGRGTDTQYF	TGTGCCAGCAGCTTAGCGGGAAGGGGCACAGATACGCAGTATTTT
TRBV10-3	.	.	TRBJ2-2	CATSEGVTGELFF	TGTGCCACCTCGGAGGGTGTTACCGGGGAGCTGTTTTTT
TRBV18	.	.	TRBJ2-3	CASSPQRGTDTQYF	TGTGCCAGCTCACCACAGAGAGGCACAGATACGCAGTATTTT
TRBV28	.	.	TRBJ1-2	CATSQVNYGYTF	TGTGCCACCTCACAGGTTAACTATGGCTACACCTTC
TRBV29-1	few	.	TRBJ2-7	CSVDRLAEGEQYF	TGCAGCGTTGATCGGCTAGCCGAGGGAGAGCAGTACTTC
TRBV5-1	.	.	TRBJ2-7	CASSLLGGEGSYEQYF	TGCGCCAGCAGCTTGTTGGGAGGAGAAGGCTCCTACGAGCAGTACTTC
TRBV7-8	.	.	TRBJ1-5	CASSRESGTNQPQHF	TGTGCCAGCAGCCGGGAGTCCGGCACCAATCAGCCCCAGCATTTT
TRBV6-5	few	TRBD1	TRBJ1-2	CASSLTGQGAVYGYTF	TGTGCCAGCAGTTTAACGGGACAGGGGGCTGTCTATGGCTACACCTTC
TRBV18	.	.	TRBJ1-4	CASSPPGGAIEKLFF	TGTGCCAGCTCACCACCGGGCGGGGCTATTGAAAAACTGTTTTTT
TRBV10-2	once	TRBD1	TRBJ1-5	CASRQGNSNQPQHF	TGCGCCAGCAGACAGGGGAATAGCAATCAGCCCCAGCATTTT
TRBV6-4	.	TRBD2	TRBJ2-1	CASSGLAGAHEQFF	TGTGCCAGCAGTGGACTAGCGGGAGCCCATGAGCAGTTCTTC
TRBV7-8	.	.	TRBJ2-7	CASSLGARSYEQYF	TGTGCCAGCAGCTTAGGGGCGCGATCCTACGAGCAGTACTTC
TRBV7-9	.	TRBD1	TRBJ2-6	CASSPRGQSFYGANVLTF	TGTGCCAGCAGCCCGAGGGGGCAGTCCTTCTATGGGGCCAACGTCCTGACTTTC
TRBV19	.	TRBD1	TRBJ1-4	CASSTRDRPNEKLFF	TGTGCCAGTAGTACCCGGGACAGACCAAATGAAAAACTGTTTTTT
TRBV6-6	.	.	TRBJ1-3	CASSYAGAGNTIYF	TGTGCCAGCAGTTACGCGGGAGCTGGAAACACCATATATTTT
TRBV7-9	.	TRBD1	TRBJ2-5	CASSLGGQAGRETQYF	TGTGCCAGCAGCTTAGGAGGACAGGCCGGTCGAGAGACCCAGTACTTC
TRBV10-3	.	TRBD2	TRBJ2-3	CAIRGAGLSTDTQYF	TGTGCCATCAGGGGAGCGGGACTTAGCACAGATACGCAGTATTTT
TRBV7-2	.	TRBD1	TRBJ1-1	CASRLQGANTEAFF	TGTGCCAGCAGATTACAGGGGGCGAACACTGAAGCTTTCTTT
TRBV6-5	.	TRBD1	TRBJ2-7	CASSYSTGNEQYF	TGTGCCAGCAGTTACTCGACAGGGAACGAGCAGTACTTC
TRBV6-5	.	.	TRBJ2-1	CASSYSGGASYNEQFF	TGTGCCAGCAGTTACTCGGGGGGGGCTTCCTACAATGAGCAGTTCTTC
TRBV27	.	.	TRBJ2-7	CASSLSFLSYEQYF	TGTGCCAGCAGTTTATCTTTCCTCTCCTACGAGCAGTACTTC
TRBV18	.	.	TRBJ2-7	CASSPTRDTTYEQYF	TGTGCCAGCTCACCTACTCGGGACACCACCTACGAGCAGTACTTC
TRBV7-3	.	.	TRBJ2-5	CASSLTENPQETQYF	TGTGCCAGCAGCTTAACGGAGAATCCCCAAGAGACCCAGTACTTC
TRBV25-1	.	.	TRBJ2-2	CASSDPLSGELFF	TGTGCCAGCAGTGACCCCCTATCCGGGGAGCTGTTTTTT
TRBV18	.	.	TRBJ2-1	CASSPETGSYNEQFF	TGTGCCAGCTCACCCGAAACAGGGTCCTACAATGAGCAGTTCTTC
TRBV28	few	TRBD1	TRBJ2-7	CASTRGARGEQYF	TGTGCCTCAACCAGAGGGGCCAGGGGGGAGCAGTACTTC
TRBV5-6	.	.	TRBJ2-7	CASSVVREVYEQYF	TGTGCCAGCAGCGTAGTCAGGGAGGTCTACGAGCAGTACTTC
TRBV5-6	.	.	TRBJ1-2	CASSGRDGRALGYTF	TGTGCCAGCAGCGGGAGGGACGGGCGGGCCCTTGGCTACACCTTC
TRBV7-2	few	TRBD2	TRBJ2-1	CASSLGGTRPRNEQFF	TGTGCCAGCAGCTTAGGGGGGACTAGGCCCAGGAATGAGCAGTTCTTC
TRBV19	once	.	TRBJ2-7	CASSIDAASYEQYF	TGTGCCAGTAGTATAGATGCGGCTTCCTACGAGCAGTACTTC